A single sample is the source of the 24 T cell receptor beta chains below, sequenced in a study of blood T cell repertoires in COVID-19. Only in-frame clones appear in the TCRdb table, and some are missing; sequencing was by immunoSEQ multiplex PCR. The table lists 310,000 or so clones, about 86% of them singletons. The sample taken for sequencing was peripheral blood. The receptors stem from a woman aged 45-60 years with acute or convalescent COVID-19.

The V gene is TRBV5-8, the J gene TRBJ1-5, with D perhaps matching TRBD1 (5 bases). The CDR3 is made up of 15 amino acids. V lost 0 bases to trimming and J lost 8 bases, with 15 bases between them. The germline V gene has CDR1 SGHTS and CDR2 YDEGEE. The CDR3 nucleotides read TGTGCCAGCAGCTTGGCTCAGGGCGGCCTAGAGCCCCAGCATTTT. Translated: CASSLAQGGLEPQHF.

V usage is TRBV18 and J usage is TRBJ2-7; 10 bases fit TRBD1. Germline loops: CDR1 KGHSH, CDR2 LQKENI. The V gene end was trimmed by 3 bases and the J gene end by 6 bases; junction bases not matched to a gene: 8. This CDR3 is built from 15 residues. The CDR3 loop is CASSPTGTGASEQYF. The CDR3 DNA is TGTGCCAGCTCACCTACCGGGACAGGGGCCTCCGAGCAGTACTTC.

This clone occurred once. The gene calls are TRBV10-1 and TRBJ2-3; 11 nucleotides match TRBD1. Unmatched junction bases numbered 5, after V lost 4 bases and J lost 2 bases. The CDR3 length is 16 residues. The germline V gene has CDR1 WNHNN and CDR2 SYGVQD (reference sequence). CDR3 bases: TGCGCCAGCAGTGGACCCGGACAGGGGGCCACAGATACGCAGTATTTT. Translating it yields CASSGPGQGATDTQYF.

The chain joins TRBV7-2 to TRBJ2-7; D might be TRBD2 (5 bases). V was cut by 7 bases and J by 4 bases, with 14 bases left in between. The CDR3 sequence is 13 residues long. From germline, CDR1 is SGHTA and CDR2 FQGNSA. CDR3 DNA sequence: TGTGCCAGCAAATCAAGCGGAGAATACGAGCAGTACTTC. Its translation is CASKSSGEYEQYF.

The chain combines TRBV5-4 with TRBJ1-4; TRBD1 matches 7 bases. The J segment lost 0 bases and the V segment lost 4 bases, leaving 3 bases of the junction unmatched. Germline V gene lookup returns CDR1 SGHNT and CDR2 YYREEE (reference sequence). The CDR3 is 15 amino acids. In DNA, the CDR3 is TGTGCCAGCAGCCAGGGGGGCACAACTAATGAAAAACTGTTTTTT. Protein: CASSQGGTTNEKLFF.

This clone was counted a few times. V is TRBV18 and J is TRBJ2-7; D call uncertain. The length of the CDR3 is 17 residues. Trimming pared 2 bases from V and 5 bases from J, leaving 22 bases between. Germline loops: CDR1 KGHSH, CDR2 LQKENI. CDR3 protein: CASSPSYPDQAPHEQYF. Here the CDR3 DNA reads TGTGCCAGCTCACCATCCTACCCTGATCAGGCGCCCCACGAGCAGTACTTC.

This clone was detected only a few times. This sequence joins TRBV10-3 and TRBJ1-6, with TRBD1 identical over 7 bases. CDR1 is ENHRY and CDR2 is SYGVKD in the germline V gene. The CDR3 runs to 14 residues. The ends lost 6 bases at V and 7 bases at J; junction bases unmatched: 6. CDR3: CAIRSGTENSPLHF. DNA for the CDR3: TGTGCCATCAGATCCGGGACAGAGAATTCACCCCTCCACTTT.

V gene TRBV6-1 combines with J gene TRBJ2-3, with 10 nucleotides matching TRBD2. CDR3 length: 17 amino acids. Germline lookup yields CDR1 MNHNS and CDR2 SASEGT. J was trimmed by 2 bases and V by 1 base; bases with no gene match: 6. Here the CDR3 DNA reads TGTGCCAGCAGTGAAGGCGTACTAGCGGGATACACAGATACGCAGTATTTT. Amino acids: CASSEGVLAGYTDTQYF.

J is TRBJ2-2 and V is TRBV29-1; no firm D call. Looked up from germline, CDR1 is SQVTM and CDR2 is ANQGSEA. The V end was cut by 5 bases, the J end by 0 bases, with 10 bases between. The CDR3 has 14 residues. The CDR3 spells CSVTLTANTGELFF. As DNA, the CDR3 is TGCAGCGTTACGCTTACGGCGAACACCGGGGAGCTGTTTTTT.

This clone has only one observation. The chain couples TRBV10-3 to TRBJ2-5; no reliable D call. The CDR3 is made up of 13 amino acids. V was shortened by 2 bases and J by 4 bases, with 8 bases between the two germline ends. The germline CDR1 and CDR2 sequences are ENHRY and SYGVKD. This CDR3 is CAISENLPETQYF. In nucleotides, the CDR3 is TGTGCCATCAGTGAGAATCTCCCAGAGACCCAGTACTTC.

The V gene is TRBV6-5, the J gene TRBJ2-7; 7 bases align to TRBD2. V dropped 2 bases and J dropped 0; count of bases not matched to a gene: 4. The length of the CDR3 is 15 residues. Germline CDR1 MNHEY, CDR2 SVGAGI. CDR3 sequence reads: CASSYEASGSYEQYF. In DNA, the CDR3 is TGTGCCAGCAGTTACGAGGCTAGCGGCTCCTACGAGCAGTACTTC.

CDR3: CASSWADTQYF. CDR3 DNA sequence: TGTGCCAGCAGCTGGGCGGATACGCAGTATTTT. This chain connects TRBV6-5 to TRBJ2-3; D gene unclear. The V end lost 6 bases, the J end lost 6 bases, and 7 bases lay between the germline ends. CDR1 is MNHEY and CDR2 is SVGAGI in the germline V gene. The CDR3 has 11 amino acids.

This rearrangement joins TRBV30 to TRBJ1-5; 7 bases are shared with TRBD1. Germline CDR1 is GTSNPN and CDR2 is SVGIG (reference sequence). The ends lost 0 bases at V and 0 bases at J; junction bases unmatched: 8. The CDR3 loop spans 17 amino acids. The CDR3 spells CAWSVRQGSYSNQPQHF. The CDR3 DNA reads TGTGCCTGGAGTGTACGACAGGGATCCTATAGCAATCAGCCCCAGCATTTT.

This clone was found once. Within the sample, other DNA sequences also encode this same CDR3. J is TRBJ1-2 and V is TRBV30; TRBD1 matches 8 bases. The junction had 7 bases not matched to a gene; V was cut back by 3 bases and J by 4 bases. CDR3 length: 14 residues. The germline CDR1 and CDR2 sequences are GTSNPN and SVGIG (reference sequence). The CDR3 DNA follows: TGTGCCTGGAGACCCACAGGGGGGGGCTATGGCTACACCTTC. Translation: CAWRPTGGGYGYTF.

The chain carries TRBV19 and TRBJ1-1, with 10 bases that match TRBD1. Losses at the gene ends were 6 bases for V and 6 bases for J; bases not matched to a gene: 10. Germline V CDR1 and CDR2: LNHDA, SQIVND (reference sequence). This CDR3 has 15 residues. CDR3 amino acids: CASSPPGQGFPEAFF. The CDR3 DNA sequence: TGTGCCAGTAGCCCACCGGGACAGGGGTTTCCTGAAGCTTTCTTT.

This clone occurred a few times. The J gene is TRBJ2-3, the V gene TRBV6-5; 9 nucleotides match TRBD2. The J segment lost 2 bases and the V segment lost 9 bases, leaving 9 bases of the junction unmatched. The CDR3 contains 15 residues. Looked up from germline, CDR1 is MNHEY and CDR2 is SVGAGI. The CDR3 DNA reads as TGTGCCAGTCGACTTAGCGGGGGAAACACAGATACGCAGTATTTT. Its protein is CASRLSGGNTDTQYF.

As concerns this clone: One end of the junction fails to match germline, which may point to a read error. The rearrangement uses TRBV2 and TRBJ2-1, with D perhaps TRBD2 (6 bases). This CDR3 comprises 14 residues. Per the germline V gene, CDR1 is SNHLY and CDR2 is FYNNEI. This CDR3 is CASSNGRGDNGQFF. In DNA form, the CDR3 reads TGTGCCAGCAGCAATGGGCGGGGCGACAATGGGCAGTTCTTC.

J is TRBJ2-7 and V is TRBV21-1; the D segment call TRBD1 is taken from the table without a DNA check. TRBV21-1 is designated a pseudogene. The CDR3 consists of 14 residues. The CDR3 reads CASSKADRDHEQYF. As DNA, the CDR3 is TGTGCCAGCAGCAAAGCGGACAGGGACCACGAGCAGTACTTC.

The CDR3 protein is CASSLLGAQPRTDTQYF. CDR3 nucleotides: TGTGCCAGCAGTCTCCTGGGGGCCCAGCCTAGGACAGATACGCAGTATTTT. The chain couples TRBV6-6 to TRBJ2-3; weak D call: TRBD1 (6 bases). The V end was cut by 5 bases, the J end by 3 bases, with 21 bases between. This CDR3 has 17 residues. Germline V gene sequence: CDR1 MNHNY, CDR2 SVGAGI (reference sequence).

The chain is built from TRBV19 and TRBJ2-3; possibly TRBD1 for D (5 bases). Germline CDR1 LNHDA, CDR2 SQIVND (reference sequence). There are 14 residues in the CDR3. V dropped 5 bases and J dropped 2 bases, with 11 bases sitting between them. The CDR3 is CASSPQDTTDTQYF. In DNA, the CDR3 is TGTGCCAGTAGTCCCCAGGACACCACAGATACGCAGTATTTT.

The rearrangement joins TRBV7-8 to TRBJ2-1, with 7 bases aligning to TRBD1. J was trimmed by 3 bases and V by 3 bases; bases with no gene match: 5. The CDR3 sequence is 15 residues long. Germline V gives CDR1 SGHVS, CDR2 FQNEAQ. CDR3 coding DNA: TGTGCCAGCAGCTTGCTTACAGGGGTCTACAATGAGCAGTTCTTC. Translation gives CASSLLTGVYNEQFF.

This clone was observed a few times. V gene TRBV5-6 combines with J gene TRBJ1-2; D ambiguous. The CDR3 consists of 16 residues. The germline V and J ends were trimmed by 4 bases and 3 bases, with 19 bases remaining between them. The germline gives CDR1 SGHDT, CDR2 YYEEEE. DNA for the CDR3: TGTGCCAGCAGCCGCCCGGGAGCTAGTGACTACTATGGCTACACCTTC. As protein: CASSRPGASDYYGYTF.

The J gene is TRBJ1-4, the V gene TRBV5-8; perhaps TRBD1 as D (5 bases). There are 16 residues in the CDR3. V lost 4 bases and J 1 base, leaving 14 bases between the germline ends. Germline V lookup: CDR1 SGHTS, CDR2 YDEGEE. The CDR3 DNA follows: TGTGCCAGCAGCCCCCCTAGGGGCGGAACTAATGAAAAACTGTTTTTT. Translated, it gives CASSPPRGGTNEKLFF. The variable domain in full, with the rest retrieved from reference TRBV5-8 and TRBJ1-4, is EAGVTQSPTHLIKTRGQQATLRCSPISGHTSVYWYQQALGLGLQFLLWYDEGEERNRGNFPPRFSGRQFPNYSSELNVNALELEDSALYLCASSPPRGGTNEKLFFGSGTQLSVL.

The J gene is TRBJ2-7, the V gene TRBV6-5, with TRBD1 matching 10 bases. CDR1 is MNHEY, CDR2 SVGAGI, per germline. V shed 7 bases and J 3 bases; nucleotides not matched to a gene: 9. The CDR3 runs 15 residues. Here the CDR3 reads CASNQRRDRGYEQYF. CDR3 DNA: TGTGCCAGCAACCAACGCCGGGACAGGGGCTACGAGCAGTACTTC.